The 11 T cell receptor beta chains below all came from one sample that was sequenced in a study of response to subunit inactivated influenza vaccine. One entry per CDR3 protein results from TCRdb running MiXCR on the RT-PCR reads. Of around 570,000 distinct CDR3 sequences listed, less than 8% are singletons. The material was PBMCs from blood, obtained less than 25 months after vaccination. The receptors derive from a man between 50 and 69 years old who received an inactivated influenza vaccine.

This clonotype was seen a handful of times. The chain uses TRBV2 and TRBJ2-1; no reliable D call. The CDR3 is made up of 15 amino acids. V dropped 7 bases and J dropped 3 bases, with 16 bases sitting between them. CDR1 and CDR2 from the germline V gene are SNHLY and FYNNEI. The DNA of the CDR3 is TGTGCCAGCACCTTGGGCAGGAATGACTACAATGAGCAGTTCTTC. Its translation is CASTLGRNDYNEQFF.

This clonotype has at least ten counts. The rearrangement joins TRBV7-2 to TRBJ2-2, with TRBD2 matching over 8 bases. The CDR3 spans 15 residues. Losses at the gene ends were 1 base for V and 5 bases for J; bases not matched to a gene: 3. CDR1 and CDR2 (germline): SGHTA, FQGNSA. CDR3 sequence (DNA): TGTGCCAGCAGCTTAGTCCAGCGGGGGACCGGGGAGCTGTTTTTT. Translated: CASSLVQRGTGELFF.

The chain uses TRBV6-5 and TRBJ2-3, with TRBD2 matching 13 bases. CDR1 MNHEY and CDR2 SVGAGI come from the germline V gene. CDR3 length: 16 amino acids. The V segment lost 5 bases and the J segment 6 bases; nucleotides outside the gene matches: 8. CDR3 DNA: TGTGCCAGCAGTCACCGGACTAGCGGGAGTAAGGATACGCAGTATTTT. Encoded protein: CASSHRTSGSKDTQYF.

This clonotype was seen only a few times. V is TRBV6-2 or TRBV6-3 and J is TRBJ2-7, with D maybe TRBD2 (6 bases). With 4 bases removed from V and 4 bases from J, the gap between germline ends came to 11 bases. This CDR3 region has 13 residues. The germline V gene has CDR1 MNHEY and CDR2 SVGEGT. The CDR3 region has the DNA TGTGCCAGCAGTTTCGGGAGTATGTACGAGCAGTACTTC. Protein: CASSFGSMYEQYF.

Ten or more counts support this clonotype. CDR3 nucleotide sequence: TGTGCCAGCAGTGTACAGGTTACCTACGAGCAGTACTTC. As protein: CASSVQVTYEQYF. The chain recombines TRBV12-3 or TRBV12-4 with TRBJ2-7; D perhaps matches TRBD1 (5 bases). CDR3 length: 13 residues. V lost 5 bases, J lost 2 bases, and 10 bases lay in between.

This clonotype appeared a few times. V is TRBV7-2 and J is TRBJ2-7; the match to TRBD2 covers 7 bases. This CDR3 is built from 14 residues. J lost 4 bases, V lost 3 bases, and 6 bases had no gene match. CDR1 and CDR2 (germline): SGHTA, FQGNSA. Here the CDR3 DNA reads TGTGCCAGCAGCTTCGGACTAGAGCGGTACGAGCAGTACTTC. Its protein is CASSFGLERYEQYF.

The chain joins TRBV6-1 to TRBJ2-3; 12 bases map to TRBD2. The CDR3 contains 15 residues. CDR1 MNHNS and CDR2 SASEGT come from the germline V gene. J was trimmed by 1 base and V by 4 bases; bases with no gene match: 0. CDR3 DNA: TGTGCCAGCAGTGGGACTAGCGGGGGCACAGATACGCAGTATTTT. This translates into CASSGTSGGTDTQYF.

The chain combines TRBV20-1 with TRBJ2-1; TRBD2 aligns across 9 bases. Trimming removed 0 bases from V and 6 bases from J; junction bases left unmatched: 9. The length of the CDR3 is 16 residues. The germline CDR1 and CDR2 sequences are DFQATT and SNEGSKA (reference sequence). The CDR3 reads CSARDSQAGGGNEQFF. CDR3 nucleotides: TGCAGTGCTAGAGATTCCCAAGCGGGAGGCGGCAATGAGCAGTTCTTC.

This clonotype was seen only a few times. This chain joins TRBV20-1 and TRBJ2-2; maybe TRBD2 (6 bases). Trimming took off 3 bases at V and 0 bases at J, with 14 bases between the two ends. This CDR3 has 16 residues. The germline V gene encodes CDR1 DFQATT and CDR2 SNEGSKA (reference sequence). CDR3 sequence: CSASPGGAANTGELFF. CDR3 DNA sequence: TGCAGTGCTAGCCCGGGCGGGGCCGCGAACACCGGGGAGCTGTTTTTT.

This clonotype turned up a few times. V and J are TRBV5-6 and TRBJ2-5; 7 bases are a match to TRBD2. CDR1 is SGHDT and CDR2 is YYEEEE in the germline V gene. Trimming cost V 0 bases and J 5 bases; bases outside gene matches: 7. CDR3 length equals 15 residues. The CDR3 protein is CASSLGRDYVETQYF. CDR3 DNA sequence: TGTGCCAGCAGCTTGGGTCGGGACTACGTGGAGACCCAGTACTTC.

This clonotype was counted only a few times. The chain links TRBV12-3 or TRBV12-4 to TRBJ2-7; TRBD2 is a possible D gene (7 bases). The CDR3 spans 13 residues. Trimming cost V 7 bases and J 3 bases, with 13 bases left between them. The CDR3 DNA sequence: TGTGCCAGCACCCCGGGGGGCTACTACGAGCAGTACTTC. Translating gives CASTPGGYYEQYF.